These 28 T cell receptor beta chains were all obtained from the same sample, sequenced in a study of T cell clonality in common variable immunodeficiency. Libraries were prepared by immunoSEQ multiplex PCR; TCRdb keeps only in-frame clonotypes and omits some of them. The sample holds about 39,000 clones, and no clone turns up only once. Specimen: peripheral blood mononuclear cells. The receptor source for this set is a person aged 18-69 years in good health.

A few counts support this clone. The chain's CDR3 is CASRHGQGWEKLFF. Incomplete CDR3 DNA: TGTGCCAGCAGACATGGACAGGGGTGGGAAAAA. The rearrangement links TRBV2 to TRBJ1-4; TRBD1 aligns across 9 bases. The read gets to within 3 residues of the CDR3 end, and the germline J gene fills in the rest. CDR3 length: 14 residues. Germline CDR1 is SNHLY and CDR2 is FYNNEI. The V gene end was trimmed by 6 bases and the J gene end by 8 bases; junction bases not matched to a gene: 7.

At least ten counts were recorded for this clone. The read finishes 3 residues shy of the CDR3 end, and the germline J gene is used to complete it. The chain couples TRBV5-1 to TRBJ2-1, with D perhaps TRBD2 (6 bases). Germline assignment: CDR1 SGHRS and CDR2 YFSETQ. Trimming left V 4 bases short and J 7 bases short, with 15 bases between. The CDR3 covers 14 residues. The CDR3 region is CASSRVAGQNEQFF. The CDR3 bases that were read are TGCGCCAGCAGCCGGGTGGCGGGGCAAAATGAG.

This clone was observed many times. The CDR3 end lies 3 residues beyond the end of the read and is filled in from the germline J gene. The chain couples TRBV7-2 to TRBJ1-1, with TRBD1 matching 8 bases. Germline-derived CDR1 and CDR2 are SGHTA and FQGNSA. CDR3 length: 15 amino acids. The V segment lost 5 bases and the J segment 1 base; nucleotides outside the gene matches: 6. CDR3 sequence reads: CASSLRTGWNTEAFF. CDR3 DNA, as far as it was read: TGTGCCAGCAGCCTCAGGACAGGGTGGAACACTGAA.

This clone showed up many times. The read ends 3 residues shy of where the CDR3 ends; the end is completed using the germline J gene. The chain combines TRBV13 with TRBJ2-5, with TRBD1 matching over 9 bases. V lost 2 bases to trimming and J lost 2 bases; unmatched junction nucleotides: 3. The CDR3 extends over 15 amino acids. Looked up from germline, CDR1 is PRHDT and CDR2 is FYEKMQ (reference sequence). Here the CDR3 reads CASSLQDRGQETQYF. CDR3 DNA (partial): TGTGCCAGCAGCTTACAAGACAGGGGGCAAGAGACC.

This clone was picked up many times. Read sequence stops 3 residues before the CDR3 end, and the germline J gene provides the missing end. The chain carries TRBV19 and TRBJ1-2, with a possible D match to TRBD1 (6 bases). Trimming took 5 bases from V and 7 from J, leaving 14 bases between them. CDR3 length: 13 residues. Germline CDR1 LNHDA, CDR2 SQIVND (reference sequence). Partial CDR3 DNA: TGTGCCAGTAGTGACCGGACAGTCGCTGGC. Translation gives CASSDRTVAG. The full CDR3 sequence reads CASSDRTVAGYTF. The full variable domain, in which reference TRBV19 and TRBJ1-2 provide the parts outside the CDR3, is DGGITQSPKYLFRKEGQNVTLSCEQNLNHDAMYWYRQDPGQGLRLIYYSQIVNDFQKGDIAEGYSVSREKKESFPLTVTSAQKNPTAFYLCASSDRTVAGYTFGSGTRLTVV.

This clone was seen at least ten times. Coverage ceases 3 residues before the CDR3 finishes, and the germline J gene fills in the end. The V gene is TRBV28, the J gene TRBJ2-1, with TRBD2 matching 13 bases. From germline, CDR1 is MDHEN and CDR2 SYDVKM. CDR3 length: 14 residues. The V segment lost 7 bases and the J segment 9 bases; nucleotides outside the gene matches: 6. Partial CDR3 DNA: TGTGCCAGCACACGGACTAGCGGGAGTGTTGAG. Protein sequence: CASTRTSGSVE. In full, the CDR3 reads CASTRTSGSVEQFF.

Regarding this clone: Read coverage stops 3 residues before the CDR3 terminus; the germline J gene supplies the remainder. The chain employs TRBV6-9 and TRBJ2-3; 9 nucleotides align to TRBD2. Germline V gene lookup returns CDR1 MNHGY and CDR2 SVAAGI. CDR3 size: 15 residues. With V trimmed by 4 bases and J by 3 bases, 5 bases remained unmatched. This chain's CDR3 is CASSLAGAATDTQYF. The sequenced part of the CDR3 DNA is TGTGCCAGCAGTTTAGCGGGAGCTGCGACAGATACG.

Regarding this clone: It may be a read error: a sequence one base away is much more abundant. The DNA ends 3 residues before the CDR3 does, and the rest of the CDR3 is filled in from the germline J gene. This CDR3 is also generated by other DNA sequences in the sample. The chain recombines TRBV18 with TRBJ1-3; 10 bases line up with TRBD1. The CDR3 length is 14 residues. Germline V gene sequence: CDR1 KGHSH, CDR2 LQKENI. CDR3 sequence reads: CASSRDRGGNTIYF. The covered CDR3 bases are TGTGCCAGCTCGCGGGACAGGGGAGGAAACACA.

Concerning this clone: The read terminates 3 residues before the CDR3 end, so the remaining end is supplied by the germline J gene. The chain couples TRBV5-3 to TRBJ1-1; 11 bases are shared with TRBD1. TRBV5-3 is recorded as an ORF, its role being uncertain. V dropped 4 bases and J dropped 4; count of bases not matched to a gene: 15. The CDR3 runs to 18 residues. CDR3 in amino acids: CARSRTGGDLVGLTEAFF. The CDR3 bases that were read are TGTGCCAGAAGCAGGACAGGGGGCGATTTGGTCGGTCTCACTGAA.

Many counts were recorded for this clone. The CDR3 goes on 3 residues after the read ends, and that part is filled in from the germline J gene. The rearrangement uses TRBV30 and TRBJ1-2, with D maybe TRBD1 (6 bases). This CDR3 has 13 residues. CDR1 and CDR2 from the germline V gene are GTSNPN and SVGIG (reference sequence). CDR3 residues: CAWSGLGGLYYTF. The sequenced part of the CDR3 DNA is TGTGCCTGGAGTGGCCTGGGGGGGCTATAT.

This clone was seen many times. The DNA ends 3 residues before the CDR3 does, and the rest of the CDR3 is filled in from the germline J gene. The chain employs TRBV10-3 and TRBJ2-5; 8 nucleotides agree with TRBD1. Germline V gene sequence: CDR1 ENHRY, CDR2 SYGVKD. J lost 3 bases, V lost 4 bases, and 1 base had no gene match. There are 13 residues in the CDR3. CDR3 amino acids: CAISGTGKETQYF. The CDR3 bases that were read are TGTGCCATCAGTGGGACAGGGAAAGAGACC.

About this clone itself: The CDR3 end is not reached by the read, which stops 3 residues before it; the germline J gene fills it in. This chain connects TRBV19 to TRBJ2-3; tentatively, D is TRBD2 (7 bases). This CDR3 is 18 amino acids long. The V end was cut by 0 bases, the J end by 0 bases, with 16 bases between. Looked up from germline, CDR1 is LNHDA and CDR2 is SQIVND (reference sequence). The CDR3: CASSIDGRGAFSTDTQYF. The part of the CDR3 DNA that was read is TGTGCCAGTAGTATAGATGGCCGGGGGGCGTTTAGCACAGATACG.

This clone was observed at least ten times. The CDR3 spells CSARTTTGGTEAFF. CDR3 bases read: TGCAGTGCTAGAACCACTACAGGGGGCACTGAA. This chain connects TRBV20-1 to TRBJ1-1; 8 nucleotides match TRBD1. The read terminates 3 residues ahead of where the CDR3 ends, so the germline J gene completes it. Per the germline V gene, CDR1 is DFQATT and CDR2 is SNEGSKA (reference sequence). The V and J ends lost 2 bases and 4 bases, in that order; junction bases with no gene match: 6. The length of the CDR3 is 14 residues.

This clone showed up many times. The CDR3 goes on 3 residues after the read ends, and that part is filled in from the germline J gene. The chain joins TRBV10-3 to TRBJ2-3, with 10 bases lining up with TRBD2. J lost 4 bases, V lost 6 bases, and 4 bases had no gene match. The CDR3 sequence is 14 residues long. Germline assignment: CDR1 ENHRY and CDR2 SYGVKD. The sequenced part of the CDR3 DNA is TGTGCCATCAGGGGGACTAGCGAAGCAGATACG. Protein sequence: CAIRGTSEADT. The entire CDR3 protein reads CAIRGTSEADTQYF.

This clone was observed many times. From the germline J gene comes the end of the CDR3, since the read stops 3 residues before it. The rearrangement joins TRBV20-1 to TRBJ1-1, with D tentatively TRBD1 (6 bases). The CDR3 is made up of 13 amino acids. The V gene lost 7 bases and the J gene lost 6 bases, with 18 bases spanning the gap. Germline V gene sequence: CDR1 DFQATT, CDR2 SNEGSKA (reference sequence). The CDR3 is CSVGGTLTSEAFF. The DNA read from the CDR3 is TGCAGTGTGGGGGGGACACTAACCTCTGAA.

Ten or more counts support this clone. The read gets to within 3 residues of the CDR3 end, and the germline J gene fills in the rest. The genes are TRBV20-1 and TRBJ2-2; D perhaps matches TRBD1 (7 bases). This CDR3 region has 14 residues. Germline V gives CDR1 DFQATT, CDR2 SNEGSKA (reference sequence). Incomplete CDR3 DNA: TGCAGTGCAGAAGGGCCAGGGGGGAATGAAAAG. Translated, it gives CSAEGPGGNEK. The full CDR3 protein reads CSAEGPGGNEKLFF.

In this sample, this clone turned up many times. The read halts 3 residues ahead of the CDR3 end, with the missing end drawn from the germline J gene. The chain employs TRBV5-1 and TRBJ2-1, with D possibly being TRBD2 (6 bases). The CDR3 consists of 15 residues. Germline CDR1 reads SGHRS; CDR2 reads YFSETQ. V was clipped by 2 bases and J by 4 bases, with 13 bases between them. The CDR3 sequence is CASSFDLATYNEQFF. The covered CDR3 bases are TGCGCCAGCAGCTTCGATCTAGCGACGTACAATGAG.

This clone has ten or more counts. The read terminates 3 residues before the CDR3 end, so the remaining end is supplied by the germline J gene. The V gene is TRBV6-2 or TRBV6-3, the J gene TRBJ2-7, with 7 nucleotides matching TRBD2. This CDR3 contains 15 residues. Germline V gives CDR1 MNHEY, CDR2 SVGEGT. V shed 2 bases and J 1 base; nucleotides not matched to a gene: 5. CDR3 DNA, as far as it was read: TGTGCCAGCAGTTACCTCCAAGCGGGGTCCTACGAG. Its translation is CASSYLQAGSYE. The CDR3 reads in full as CASSYLQAGSYEQYF.

The sample holds many counts of this clone. The read ends 3 residues early relative to the CDR3; the germline J gene fills the gap. This chain uses TRBV18 with TRBJ2-1; 8 bases map to TRBD2. V dropped 6 bases and J dropped 9; count of bases not matched to a gene: 13. The CDR3 covers 15 residues. Germline values: CDR1 KGHSH, CDR2 LQKENI. CDR3 amino acids: CASSPRPAGASEQFF. The DNA read from the CDR3 is TGTGCCAGCTCGCCGAGACCAGCGGGAGCGTCTGAG.

This clone was detected many times. Coverage ceases 3 residues before the CDR3 finishes, and the germline J gene fills in the end. This chain joins TRBV18 and TRBJ1-1; tentative D call: TRBD1 (5 bases). Deletions cut 3 bases from V and 0 bases from J, with 11 bases between. The CDR3 has 15 residues. Germline V lookup: CDR1 KGHSH, CDR2 LQKENI. The CDR3 reads CASSPEGMVNTEAFF. Incomplete CDR3 DNA: TGTGCCAGCTCACCCGAGGGGATGGTGAACACTGAA.

This clone was detected many times. The read halts 3 residues ahead of the CDR3 end, with the missing end drawn from the germline J gene. V usage is TRBV7-8 and J usage is TRBJ2-2; D may match TRBD1 or TRBD2 (7 bases each). The CDR3 loop spans 13 amino acids. The ends were cut back, 11 bases at V and 6 bases at J, with 16 bases in the middle. Germline CDR1 and CDR2: SGHVS and FQNEAQ. The part of the CDR3 DNA that was read is TGTGCCTCCAGGGGGAGGGCCTCCGGGGAG. This gives the protein CASRGRASGE. In full, the CDR3 is CASRGRASGELFF.

A few counts support this clone. Read data end 3 residues before the CDR3 end; the end is taken from the germline J gene. Other nucleotide sequences in the sample specify the same CDR3. The chain couples TRBV2 to TRBJ1-4; a possible D gene is TRBD1 (5 bases). CDR3 length: 13 residues. Germline CDR1 SNHLY, CDR2 FYNNEI. The V gene lost 6 bases and the J gene lost 8 bases, with 13 bases spanning the gap. The CDR3 is CASRRQGTEKLFF. The CDR3 DNA, read in part, is TGTGCCAGCAGGCGGCAGGGCACGGAAAAA.

This clone was counted many times. The observed sequence ends 3 residues before the CDR3 terminus, with the missing tail filled in from the germline J gene. The chain joins TRBV28 to TRBJ2-7, with a weak D call TRBD2 (6 bases). V was trimmed by 5 bases and J by 3 bases, leaving 14 bases between them. The germline V gene encodes CDR1 MDHEN and CDR2 SYDVKM. CDR3 length: 14 amino acids. The CDR3 sequence is CASSPLAEIYEQYF. The DNA read from the CDR3 is TGTGCCAGCAGTCCCTTAGCGGAGATCTACGAG.

This clone was recorded at least ten times. The read ends 3 residues early relative to the CDR3; the germline J gene fills the gap. The chain recombines TRBV20-1 with TRBJ2-3, with TRBD2 matching over 11 bases. CDR1 is DFQATT, CDR2 SNEGSKA, per germline (reference sequence). Trimming took 4 bases from V and 1 from J; bases not matched to a gene: 4. CDR3 length: 15 amino acids. CDR3 DNA (partial): TGCAGTGCTATCCTTAGCGGGAGGGGCACAGATACG. Residues: CSAILSGRGTDT. The whole CDR3 protein reads CSAILSGRGTDTQYF.

This clone was seen many times. CDR3 amino acids: CAIRDSGSRWVSHNEQFF. The covered CDR3 bases are TGTGCCATCAGAGATAGCGGGAGTAGGTGGGTATCACACAATGAG. This chain uses TRBV10-3 with TRBJ2-1, with 9 positions matching TRBD2. The read falls 3 residues short of the CDR3 end, and the missing part is taken from the germline J gene. Germline CDR1 reads ENHRY; CDR2 reads SYGVKD. The CDR3 contains 18 residues. The J segment lost 5 bases and the V segment lost 6 bases, leaving 17 bases of the junction unmatched.

Notes on this clone: Coverage ceases 3 residues before the CDR3 finishes, and the germline J gene fills in the end. The rearrangement uses TRBV2 and TRBJ2-2, with 9 bases fitting TRBD2. There are 11 residues in the CDR3. CDR1 and CDR2 (germline): SNHLY, FYNNEI. This chain's CDR3 is CASMRGLALFF. The CDR3 DNA, read in part, is TGTGCCAGCATGAGGGGACTAGCG.

This clone was seen repeatedly, ten times or more. The read is 3 residues too short to cover the CDR3 end, so that end is filled in from the germline J gene. The J gene is TRBJ2-3, the V gene TRBV5-1, with 8 bases fitting TRBD1. The germline CDR1 and CDR2 sequences are SGHRS and YFSETQ. The CDR3 runs to 16 residues. V was pared by 2 bases and J by 5 bases, with 10 bases of the junction left unmatched. The CDR3 region is CASSLSRDRFRDTQYF. The sequenced CDR3 bases are TGCGCCAGCAGCTTATCCCGGGACAGGTTCAGAGATACG.

This clone was counted ten times or more. The read falls 3 residues short of the CDR3 end, and the missing part is taken from the germline J gene. The genes are TRBV20-1 and TRBJ2-1; possible D gene TRBD1, 6 bases. Trimming pared 5 bases from V and 7 bases from J, leaving 15 bases between. The length of the CDR3 is 13 residues. CDR1 and CDR2 (germline): DFQATT, SNEGSKA (reference sequence). The CDR3 here is CSAVPGHGNEQFF. Partial CDR3 DNA: TGCAGTGCTGTACCGGGACATGGGAATGAG.